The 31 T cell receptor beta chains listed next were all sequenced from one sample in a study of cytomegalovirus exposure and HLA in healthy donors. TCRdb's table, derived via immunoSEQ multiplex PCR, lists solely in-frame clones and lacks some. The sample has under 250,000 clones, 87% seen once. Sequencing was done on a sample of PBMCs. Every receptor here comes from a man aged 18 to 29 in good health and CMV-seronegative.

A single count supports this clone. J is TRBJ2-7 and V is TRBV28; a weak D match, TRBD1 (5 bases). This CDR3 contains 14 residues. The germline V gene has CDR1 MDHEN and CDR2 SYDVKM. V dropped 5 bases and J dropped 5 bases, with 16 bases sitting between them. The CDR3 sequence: CASSPGWGLDEQYF. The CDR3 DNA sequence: TGTGCCAGCAGTCCCGGTTGGGGCCTGGACGAGCAGTACTTC.

CDR3 in amino acids: CASSAPGTVNTGELFF. The CDR3 DNA is TGTGCCAGCAGCGCGCCCGGGACAGTGAACACCGGGGAGCTGTTTTTT. The rearrangement links TRBV11-2 to TRBJ2-2, with 7 bases aligning to TRBD1. Germline CDR1 and CDR2: SGHAT and FQNNGV. J lost 1 base, V lost 5 bases, and 7 bases had no gene match. The length of the CDR3 is 16 residues. The full variable domain, in which reference TRBV11-2 and TRBJ2-2 provide the parts outside the CDR3, is EAGVAQSPRYKIIEKRQSVAFWCNPISGHATLYWYQQILGQGPKLLIQFQNNGVVDDSQLPKDRFSAERLKGVDSTLKIQPAKLEDSAVYLCASSAPGTVNTGELFFGEGSRLTVL.

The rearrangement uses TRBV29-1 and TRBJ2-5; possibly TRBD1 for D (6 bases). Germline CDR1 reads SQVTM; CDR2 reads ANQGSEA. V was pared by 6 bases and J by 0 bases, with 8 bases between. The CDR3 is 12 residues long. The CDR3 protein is CSVDRNQETQYF. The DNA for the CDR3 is TGCAGCGTCGACAGGAACCAAGAGACCCAGTACTTC.

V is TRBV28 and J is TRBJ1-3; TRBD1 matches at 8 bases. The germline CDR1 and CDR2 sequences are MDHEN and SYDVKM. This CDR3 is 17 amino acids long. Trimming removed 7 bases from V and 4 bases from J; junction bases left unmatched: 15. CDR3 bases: TGTGCCAGCAAGATCGGACAGGGTAAACTTCGGGGAAACACCATATATTTT. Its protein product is CASKIGQGKLRGNTIYF. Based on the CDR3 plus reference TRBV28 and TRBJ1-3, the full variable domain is DVKVTQSSRYLVKRTGEKVFLECVQDMDHENMFWYRQDPGLGLRLIYFSYDVKMKEKGDIPEGYSVSREKKERFSLILESASTNQTSMYLCASKIGQGKLRGNTIYFGEGSWLTVV.

In DNA, the CDR3 is TGTGCCAGCAGTTTTTGGGACAGGATCAATTCACCCCTCCACTTT. It yields the protein CASSFWDRINSPLHF. The genes are TRBV27 and TRBJ1-6; 8 positions match TRBD1. Germline trimming cut 3 bases from V and 7 bases from J; bases unmatched to any gene: 5. The CDR3 sequence is 15 residues long. Germline CDR1 reads MNHEY; CDR2 reads SMNVEV (reference sequence).

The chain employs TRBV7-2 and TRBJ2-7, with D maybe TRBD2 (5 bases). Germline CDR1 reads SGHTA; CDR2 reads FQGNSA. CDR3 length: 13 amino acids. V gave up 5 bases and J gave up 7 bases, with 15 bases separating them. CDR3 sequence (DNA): TGTGCCAGCAGCCCGTCCGGGCAGCGGGAGCAGTACTTC. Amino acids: CASSPSGQREQYF.

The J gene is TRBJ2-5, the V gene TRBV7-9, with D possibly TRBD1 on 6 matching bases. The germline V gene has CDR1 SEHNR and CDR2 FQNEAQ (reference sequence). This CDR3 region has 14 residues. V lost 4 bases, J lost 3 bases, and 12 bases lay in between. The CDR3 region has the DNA TGTGCCAGCAGCTGGGACACACTTAAAGAGACCCAGTACTTC. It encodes CASSWDTLKETQYF.

As DNA, the CDR3 is TGTGCCAGCAGCGCGGGACTAGCGGGAGCCGAGCAGTACTTC. Translation gives CASSAGLAGAEQYF. This chain uses TRBV9 with TRBJ2-7; 14 bases map to TRBD2. The ends lost 3 bases at V and 6 bases at J; junction bases unmatched: 2. The germline V gene has CDR1 SGDLS and CDR2 YYNGEE. The CDR3 has 14 amino acids.

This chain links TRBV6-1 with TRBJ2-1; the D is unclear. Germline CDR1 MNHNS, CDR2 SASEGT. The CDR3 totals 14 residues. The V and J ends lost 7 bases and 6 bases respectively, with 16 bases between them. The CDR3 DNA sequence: TGTGCCAGCATTGGGTCTCTGACGGGCAATGAGCAGTTCTTC. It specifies CASIGSLTGNEQFF.

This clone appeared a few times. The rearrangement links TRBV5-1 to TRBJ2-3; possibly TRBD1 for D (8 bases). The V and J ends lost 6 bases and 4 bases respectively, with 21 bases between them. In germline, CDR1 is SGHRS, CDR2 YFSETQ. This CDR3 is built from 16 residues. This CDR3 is CASKEEATGGADTQYF. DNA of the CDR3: TGCGCCAGCAAGGAAGAAGCCACAGGGGGGGCAGATACGCAGTATTTT. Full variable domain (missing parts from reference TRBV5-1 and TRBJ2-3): KAGVTQTPRYLIKTRGQQVTLSCSPISGHRSVSWYQQTPGQGLQFLFEYFSETQRNKGNFPGRFSGRQFSNSRSEMNVSTLELGDSALYLCASKEEATGGADTQYFGPGTRLTVL.

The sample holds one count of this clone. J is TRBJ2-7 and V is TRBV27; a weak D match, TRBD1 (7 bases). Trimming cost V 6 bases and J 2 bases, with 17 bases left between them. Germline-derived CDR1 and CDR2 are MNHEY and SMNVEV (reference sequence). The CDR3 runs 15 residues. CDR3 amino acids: CASSRGQGVPYEQYF. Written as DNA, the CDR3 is TGTGCCAGCAGCCGGGGGCAGGGGGTACCCTACGAGCAGTACTTC.

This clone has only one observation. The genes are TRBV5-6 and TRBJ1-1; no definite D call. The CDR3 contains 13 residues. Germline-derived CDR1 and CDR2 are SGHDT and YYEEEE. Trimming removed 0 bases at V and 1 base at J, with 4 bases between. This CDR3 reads CASSLDRNTEAFF. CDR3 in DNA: TGTGCCAGCAGCTTGGACAGGAACACTGAAGCTTTCTTT.

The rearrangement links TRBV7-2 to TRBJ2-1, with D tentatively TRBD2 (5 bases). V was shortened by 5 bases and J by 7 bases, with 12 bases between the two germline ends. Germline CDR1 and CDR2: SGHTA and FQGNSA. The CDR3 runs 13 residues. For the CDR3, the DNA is TGTGCCAGCAGCCCCCCTGGGAGTAATGAGCAGTTCTTC. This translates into CASSPPGSNEQFF.

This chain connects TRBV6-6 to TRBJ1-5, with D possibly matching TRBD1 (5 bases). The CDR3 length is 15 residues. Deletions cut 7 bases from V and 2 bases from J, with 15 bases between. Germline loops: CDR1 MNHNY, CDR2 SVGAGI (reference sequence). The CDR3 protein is CASKGSDGRNQPQHF. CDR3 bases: TGTGCCAGCAAGGGGTCCGATGGTCGCAATCAGCCCCAGCATTTT.

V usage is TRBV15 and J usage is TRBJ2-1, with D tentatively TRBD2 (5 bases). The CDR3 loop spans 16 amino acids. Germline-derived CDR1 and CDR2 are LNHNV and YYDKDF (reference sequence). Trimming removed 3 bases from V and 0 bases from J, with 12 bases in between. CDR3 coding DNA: TGTGCCACCAGCAGCCCCGGGGTGGGCTCCTACAATGAGCAGTTCTTC. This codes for CATSSPGVGSYNEQFF.

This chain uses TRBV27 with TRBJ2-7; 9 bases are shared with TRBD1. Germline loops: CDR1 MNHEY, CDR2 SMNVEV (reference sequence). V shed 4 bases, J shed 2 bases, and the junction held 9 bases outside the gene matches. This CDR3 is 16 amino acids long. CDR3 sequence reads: CASSSSPGTGTYEQYF. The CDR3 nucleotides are TGTGCCAGCAGTTCCTCCCCCGGGACAGGGACCTACGAGCAGTACTTC.

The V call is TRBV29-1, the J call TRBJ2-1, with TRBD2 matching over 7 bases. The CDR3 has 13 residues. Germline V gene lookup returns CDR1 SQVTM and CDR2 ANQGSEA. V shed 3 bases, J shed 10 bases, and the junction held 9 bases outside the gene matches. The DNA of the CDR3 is TGCAGCGTTGAGGCTAGCGGCGTATCCGAGCAGTTCTTC. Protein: CSVEASGVSEQFF.

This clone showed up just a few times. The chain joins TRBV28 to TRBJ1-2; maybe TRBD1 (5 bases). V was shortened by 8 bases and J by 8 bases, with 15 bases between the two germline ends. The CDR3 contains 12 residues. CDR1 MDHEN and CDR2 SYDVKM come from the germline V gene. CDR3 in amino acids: CASHRTGVGYTF. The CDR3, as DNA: TGTGCCAGCCATAGAACAGGTGTAGGCTACACCTTC.

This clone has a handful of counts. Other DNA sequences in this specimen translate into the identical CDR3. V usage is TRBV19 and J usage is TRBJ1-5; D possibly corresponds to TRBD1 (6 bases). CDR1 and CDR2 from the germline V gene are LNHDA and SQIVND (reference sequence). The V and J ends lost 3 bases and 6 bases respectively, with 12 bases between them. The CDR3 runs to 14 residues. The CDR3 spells CASSMGGAGQPQHF. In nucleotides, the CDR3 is TGTGCCAGTAGTATGGGGGGGGCAGGTCAGCCCCAGCATTTT. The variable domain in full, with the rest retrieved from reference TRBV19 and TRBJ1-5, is DGGITQSPKYLFRKEGQNVTLSCEQNLNHDAMYWYRQDPGQGLRLIYYSQIVNDFQKGDIAEGYSVSREKKESFPLTVTSAQKNPTAFYLCASSMGGAGQPQHFGDGTRLSIL.

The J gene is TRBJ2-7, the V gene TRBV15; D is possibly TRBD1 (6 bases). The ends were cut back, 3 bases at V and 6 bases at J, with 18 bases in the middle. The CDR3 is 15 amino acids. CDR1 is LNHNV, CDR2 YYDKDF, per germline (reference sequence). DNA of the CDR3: TGTGCCACCAGCAGGCTCCGGGACACCCTCGGCGAGCAGTACTTC. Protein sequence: CATSRLRDTLGEQYF.

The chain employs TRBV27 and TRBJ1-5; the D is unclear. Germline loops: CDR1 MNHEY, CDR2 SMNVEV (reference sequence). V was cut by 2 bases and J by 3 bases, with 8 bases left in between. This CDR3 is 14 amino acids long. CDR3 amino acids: CASSLMGTNQPQHF. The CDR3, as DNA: TGTGCCAGCAGTTTAATGGGCACCAATCAGCCCCAGCATTTT.

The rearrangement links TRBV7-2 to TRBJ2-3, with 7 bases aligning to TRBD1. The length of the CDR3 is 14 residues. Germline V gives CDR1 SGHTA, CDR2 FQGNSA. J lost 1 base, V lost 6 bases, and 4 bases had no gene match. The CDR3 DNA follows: TGTGCCAGCAGGACAGGGTTGCGCACAGATACGCAGTATTTT. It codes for CASRTGLRTDTQYF.

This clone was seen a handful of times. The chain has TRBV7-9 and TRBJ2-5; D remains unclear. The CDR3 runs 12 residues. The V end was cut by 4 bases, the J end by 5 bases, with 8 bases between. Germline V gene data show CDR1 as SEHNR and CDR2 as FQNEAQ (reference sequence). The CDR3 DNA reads TGTGCCAGCAGCTCGCCCAGGGAGACCCAGTACTTC. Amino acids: CASSSPRETQYF. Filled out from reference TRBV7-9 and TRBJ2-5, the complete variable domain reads DTGVSQNPRHKITKRGQNVTFRCDPISEHNRLYWYRQTLGQGPEFLTYFQNEAQLEKSRLLSDRFSAERPKGSFSTLEIQRTEQGDSAMYLCASSSPRETQYFGPGTRLLVL.

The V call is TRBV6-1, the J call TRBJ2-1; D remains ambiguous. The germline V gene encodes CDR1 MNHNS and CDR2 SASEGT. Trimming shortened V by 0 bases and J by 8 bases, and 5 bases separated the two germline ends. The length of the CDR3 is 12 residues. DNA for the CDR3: TGTGCCAGCAGTGAAGCGCGATATGAGCAGTTCTTC. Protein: CASSEARYEQFF.

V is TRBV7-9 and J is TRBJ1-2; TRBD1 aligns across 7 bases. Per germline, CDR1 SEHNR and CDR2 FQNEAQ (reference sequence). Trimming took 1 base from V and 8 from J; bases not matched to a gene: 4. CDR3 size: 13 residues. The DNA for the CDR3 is TGTGCCAGCAGCTTAGGAGGGGGCAGGGGCTACACCTTC. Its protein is CASSLGGGRGYTF.

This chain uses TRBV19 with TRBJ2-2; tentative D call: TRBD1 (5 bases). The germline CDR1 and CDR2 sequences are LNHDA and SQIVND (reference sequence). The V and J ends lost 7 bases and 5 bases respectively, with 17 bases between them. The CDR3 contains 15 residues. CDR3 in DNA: TGTGCCAGTAAATACCAGGGTGTTTTAACCGGGGAGCTGTTTTTT. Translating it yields CASKYQGVLTGELFF.

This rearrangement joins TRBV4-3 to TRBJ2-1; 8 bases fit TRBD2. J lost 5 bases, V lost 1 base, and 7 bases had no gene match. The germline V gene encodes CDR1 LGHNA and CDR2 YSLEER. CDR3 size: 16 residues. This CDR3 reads CASSQVLLAVNNEQFF. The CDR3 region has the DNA TGCGCCAGCAGCCAAGTCCTACTAGCGGTGAACAATGAGCAGTTCTTC.

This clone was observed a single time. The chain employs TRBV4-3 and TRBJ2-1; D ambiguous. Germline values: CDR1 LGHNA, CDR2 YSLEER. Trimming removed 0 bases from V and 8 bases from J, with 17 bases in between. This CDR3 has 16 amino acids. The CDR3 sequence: CASSQDSTQPIHEQFF. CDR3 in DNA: TGCGCCAGCAGCCAAGACAGTACCCAACCGATCCATGAGCAGTTCTTC.

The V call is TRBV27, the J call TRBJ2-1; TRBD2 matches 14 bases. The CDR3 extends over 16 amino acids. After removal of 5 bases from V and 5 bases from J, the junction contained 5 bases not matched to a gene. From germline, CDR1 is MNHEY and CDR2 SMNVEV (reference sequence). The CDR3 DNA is TGTGCCAGCAGTCCGGGGACTAGCGGGGGCCACAATGAGCAGTTCTTC. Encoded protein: CASSPGTSGGHNEQFF.

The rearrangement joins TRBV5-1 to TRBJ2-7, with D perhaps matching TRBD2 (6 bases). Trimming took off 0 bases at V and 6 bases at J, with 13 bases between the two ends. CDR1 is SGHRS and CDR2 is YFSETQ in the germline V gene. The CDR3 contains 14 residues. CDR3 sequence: CASSLGGTAFEQYF. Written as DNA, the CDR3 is TGCGCCAGCAGCTTGGGCGGGACCGCATTCGAGCAGTACTTC.

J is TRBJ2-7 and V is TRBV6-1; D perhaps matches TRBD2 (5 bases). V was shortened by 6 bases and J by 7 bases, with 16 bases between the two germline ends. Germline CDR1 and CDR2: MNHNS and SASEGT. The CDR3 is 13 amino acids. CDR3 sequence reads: CASSELERGEQYF. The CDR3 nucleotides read TGTGCCAGCAGCGAACTTGAACGGGGAGAGCAGTACTTC.